This note documents a single TCR beta chain sequence. Antigen: not known. Just one base apart from a much larger clone, this may be a read error. This sample is drawn from a study of tumor and adjacent non-tumor tissue in lung cancer. The library came from three nested PCR rounds adapted from ARM-PCR protocols. Each CDR3 protein is one row after TCRdb ran MiXCR on the multiplex PCR reads. The data show fewer than 100,000 distinct CDR3 sequences, around 80% seen once. CDR1 is SGHAT, CDR2 FQNNGV, per germline. V was cut by 1 base and J by 7 bases, with 5 bases left in between. The CDR3 loop spans 12 amino acids. Study-level results: TCR diversity was significantly greater in tumor than normal lung tissue.

The template was RNA from unsorted bulk tissue. More than 3 cm separated this lung sample from the edge of the tumor. Sequencing was carried out using distant non-tumor lung tissue. The J gene is TRBJ1-5, the V gene TRBV11-2; D call uncertain. The source is a man between 60 and 70 years old with non-small cell lung cancer. CDR3 region: CASSLVGQPQHF. In DNA, the CDR3 is TGTGCCAGCAGCTTAGTAGGGCAGCCCCAGCATTTT.